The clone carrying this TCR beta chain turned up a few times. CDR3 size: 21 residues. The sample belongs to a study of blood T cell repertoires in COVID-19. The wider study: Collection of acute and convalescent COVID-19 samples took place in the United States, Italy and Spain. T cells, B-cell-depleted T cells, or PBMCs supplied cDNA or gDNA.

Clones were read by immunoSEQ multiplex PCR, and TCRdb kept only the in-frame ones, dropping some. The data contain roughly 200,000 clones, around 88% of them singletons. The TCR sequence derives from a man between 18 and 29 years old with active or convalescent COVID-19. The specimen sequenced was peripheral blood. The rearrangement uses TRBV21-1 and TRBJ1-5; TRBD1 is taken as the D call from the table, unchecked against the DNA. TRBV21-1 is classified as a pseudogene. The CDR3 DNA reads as TGTGCCAGCAGCAAAAGAGTTCCGGGACAGGGGGGTCCGCGTAGCAATCAGCCCCAGCATTTT. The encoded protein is CASSKRVPGQGGPRSNQPQHF.